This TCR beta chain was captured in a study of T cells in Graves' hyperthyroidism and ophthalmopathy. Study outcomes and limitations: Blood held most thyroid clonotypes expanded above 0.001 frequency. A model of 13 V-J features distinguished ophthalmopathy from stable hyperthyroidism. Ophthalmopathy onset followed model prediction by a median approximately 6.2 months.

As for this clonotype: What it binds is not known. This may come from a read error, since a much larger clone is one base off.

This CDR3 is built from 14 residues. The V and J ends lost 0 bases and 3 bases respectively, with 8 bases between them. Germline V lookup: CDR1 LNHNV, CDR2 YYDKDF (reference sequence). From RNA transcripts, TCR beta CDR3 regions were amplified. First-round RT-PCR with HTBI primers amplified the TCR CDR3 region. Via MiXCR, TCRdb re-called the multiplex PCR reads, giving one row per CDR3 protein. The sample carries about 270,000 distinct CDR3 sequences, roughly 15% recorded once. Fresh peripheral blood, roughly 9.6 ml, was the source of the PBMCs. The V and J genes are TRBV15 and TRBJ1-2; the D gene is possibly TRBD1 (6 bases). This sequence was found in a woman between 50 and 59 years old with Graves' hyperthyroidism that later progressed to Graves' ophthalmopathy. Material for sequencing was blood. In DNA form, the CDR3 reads TGTGCCACCAGCAGAGAACAGGGACACTATGGCTACACCTTC. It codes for CATSREQGHYGYTF.